A selection of T cell receptor beta chains follows, all from one sample in a study of cytomegalovirus exposure and HLA in healthy donors. Using immunoSEQ multiplex PCR, the repertoire was profiled, and TCRdb retains in-frame clones only, with some absent. The sample records some 170,000 clones, roughly 80% being singletons. Sequencing used PBMCs. The receptors stem from a girl aged 2-15 years in good health and CMV-seropositive. The CDR3 runs from the conserved cysteine through the conserved F or W. D genes are given only for firm matches. The size field is filled for only some rows; it gives once, few, many or a size class.

v_call	clone_size	j_call	d_call	cdr3_aa	cdr3_nt
TRBV11-2	.	TRBJ1-4	.	CASSGQGLLREKLFF	TGTGCCAGCAGCGGCCAGGGGTTACTTAGGGAAAAACTGTTTTTT
TRBV6-1	.	TRBJ2-5	.	CASSEASGVGETQYF	TGTGCCAGCAGTGAAGCCTCCGGGGTGGGGGAGACCCAGTACTTC
TRBV2	.	TRBJ1-5	TRBD1	CASSESGTGLQHF	TGTGCCAGCAGTGAATCTGGGACAGGCCTCCAGCATTTT
TRBV30	.	TRBJ2-2	.	CAWSFRAGELFF	TGTGCCTGGAGTTTCCGGGCCGGGGAGCTGTTTTTT
TRBV28	.	TRBJ1-5	.	CASSLQGNQPQHF	TGTGCCAGCAGTTTGCAGGGGAATCAGCCCCAGCATTTT
TRBV6-5	.	TRBJ2-7	.	CASSYDRSRRNEQYF	TGTGCCAGCAGTTACGACCGCTCGAGGAGGAACGAGCAGTACTTC
TRBV5-6	.	TRBJ1-3	.	CASSSSGTYAGNTIYF	TGTGCCAGCAGCTCGTCCGGGACATATGCGGGAAACACCATATATTTT
TRBV5-1	.	TRBJ1-4	TRBD1	CASSRTGLEEKLFF	TGCGCCAGCAGCCGGACAGGGCTAGAGGAAAAACTGTTTTTT
TRBV27	.	TRBJ1-2	TRBD1	CASSHTGGNYGYTF	TGTGCCAGCAGCCACACAGGGGGCAACTATGGCTACACCTTC
TRBV30	.	TRBJ2-3	.	CAWSDGDTQYF	TGTGCCTGGAGTGACGGAGATACGCAGTATTTT
TRBV28	.	TRBJ2-5	.	CASSPGPLTQYF	TGTGCCAGCAGTCCCGGTCCCCTGACCCAGTACTTC
TRBV4-1	few	TRBJ1-4	TRBD1	CASSQVGTGGGEKLFF	TGCGCCAGCAGCCAAGTCGGGACAGGGGGAGGTGAAAAACTGTTTTTT
TRBV29-1	once	TRBJ1-5	.	CSVLLGLSGDQPQHF	TGCAGCGTCCTATTGGGGTTATCGGGGGATCAGCCCCAGCATTTT
TRBV27	.	TRBJ1-1	.	CASNNDPLNTEAFF	TGTGCCAGCAACAACGATCCCCTGAACACTGAAGCTTTCTTT
TRBV2	.	TRBJ1-5	.	CASRAEVRGQPQHF	TGTGCCAGCAGGGCGGAGGTGAGAGGGCAGCCCCAGCATTTT
TRBV4-1	.	TRBJ2-5	TRBD1	CASSLRGGQGLADSQETQYF	TGCGCCAGCAGCCTTAGGGGGGGACAGGGGCTAGCGGACTCCCAAGAGACCCAGTACTTC
TRBV18	.	TRBJ2-1	.	CASSLALVSYNEQFF	TGTGCCAGTTCCCTAGCGCTGGTGTCCTACAATGAGCAGTTCTTC
TRBV9	few	TRBJ2-3	.	CASSEEPTTDTQYF	TGTGCCAGCAGCGAGGAGCCTACTACAGATACGCAGTATTTT
TRBV18	few	TRBJ1-1	.	CASSRGFGTEAFF	TGTGCCAGCTCGCGAGGGTTTGGGACTGAAGCTTTCTTT
TRBV28	.	TRBJ2-1	.	CATNEQFF	TGTGCCACGAATGAGCAGTTCTTC
TRBV5-6	few	TRBJ2-1	TRBD1	CASKSSIRDRDYNEQFF	TGTGCCAGCAAATCCTCGATCCGGGACAGGGACTACAATGAGCAGTTCTTC
TRBV9	.	TRBJ2-5	.	CASSVGGDQQTQYF	TGTGCCAGCAGCGTAGGGGGGGACCAGCAGACCCAGTACTTC
TRBV7-3	few	TRBJ1-2	.	CASSSSASGNVDGYTF	TGTGCCAGCAGCTCATCAGCAAGCGGGAACGTCGATGGCTACACCTTC
TRBV2	.	TRBJ2-3	.	CASNGYTTDTQYF	TGTGCCAGCAACGGGTACACCACAGATACGCAGTATTTT
TRBV30	.	TRBJ2-7	.	CAWSGVYEQYF	TGTGCCTGGAGCGGGGTCTACGAGCAGTACTTC
TRBV30	.	TRBJ2-1	TRBD2	CAWSEGLAGDYNEQFF	TGTGCCTGGAGCGAGGGACTAGCGGGAGACTACAATGAGCAGTTCTTC
TRBV4-1	few	TRBJ1-1	TRBD1	CASSRGQGSTEAFF	TGCGCCAGCAGCCGAGGACAGGGGAGCACTGAAGCTTTCTTT
TRBV25-1	few	TRBJ1-4	TRBD1	CASTRGVKEKLFF	TGTGCCAGCACCAGGGGGGTAAAGGAAAAACTGTTTTTT
TRBV10-3	.	TRBJ1-3	.	CAISEGSGKAGNTIYF	TGTGCCATCAGTGAAGGGTCGGGGAAGGCTGGAAACACCATATATTTT
TRBV6-5	.	TRBJ2-4	TRBD1	CASRTPGQGAHIQYF	TGTGCCAGCAGGACGCCGGGACAGGGGGCACACATTCAGTACTTC
TRBV30	.	TRBJ2-5	TRBD2	CAWAGLAGGETQYF	TGTGCCTGGGCGGGACTAGCGGGAGGAGAGACCCAGTACTTC
TRBV28	.	TRBJ2-3	.	CASSFVADTQYF	TGTGCCAGCAGTTTCGTAGCAGATACGCAGTATTTT
TRBV5-1	.	TRBJ2-5	.	CASSLRRDGETQYF	TGCGCCAGCAGCTTGAGGAGGGATGGGGAGACCCAGTACTTC
TRBV6-5	.	TRBJ2-7	.	CARFGGSGEQYF	TGTGCCAGATTCGGGGGAAGCGGCGAGCAGTACTTC
TRBV7-9	once	TRBJ1-1	.	CASSLALSNTEAFF	TGTGCCAGCAGCTTAGCGCTTAGCAACACTGAAGCTTTCTTT
TRBV5-1	.	TRBJ2-6	TRBD2	CASSTSGVSGANVLTF	TGCGCCAGCAGCACTAGCGGGGTCTCTGGGGCCAACGTCCTGACTTTC
TRBV30	.	TRBJ1-5	.	CAWSAGLSGGPQHF	TGTGCCTGGAGCGCAGGCCTCTCGGGGGGACCCCAGCATTTT
TRBV9	.	TRBJ2-3	.	CASSVAGLPGDTQYF	TGTGCCAGCAGCGTAGCGGGCCTCCCGGGGGATACGCAGTATTTT